The rows below give T cell receptor beta chains drawn from one sample of a study of control samples from healthy donors and cancer patients. Profiled with immunoSEQ multiplex PCR; TCRdb holds only in-frame clones, not every one. The table lists about 120,000 clones, 93% of them singletons. The sequenced material came from PBMCs. The receptors come from a man aged 45-65 years with head and neck cancer. CDR3s include the opening cysteine and the closing phenylalanine or tryptophan. D genes are given only for firm matches. Where a row states a size, it is once, few, many or the class of an expanded clone; other rows omit it.

J: TRBJ1-1; size: -; D: -; V: TRBV20-1; CDR3: CSASNVLVMAFF; DNA: TGCAGTGCTAGTAACGTACTGGTGATGGCTTTCTTT
J: TRBJ2-7; size: once; D: -; V: TRBV30; CDR3: CAWRGGRSSYEQYF; DNA: TGTGCCTGGAGGGGGGGCAGGAGCTCCTACGAGCAGTACTTC
J: TRBJ1-1; size: -; D: -; V: TRBV19; CDR3: CASASRMNTEAFF; DNA: TGTGCCAGTGCGTCACGCATGAACACTGAAGCTTTCTTT
J: TRBJ2-3; size: -; D: TRBD2; V: TRBV6-5; CDR3: CASGLPGGRGDTQYF; DNA: TGTGCCAGTGGCCTTCCGGGGGGGCGAGGAGATACGCAGTATTTT
J: TRBJ1-4; size: -; D: -; V: TRBV6-5; CDR3: CASSYSGTNEKLFF; DNA: TGTGCCAGCAGTTACTCCGGGACGAATGAAAAACTGTTTTTT
J: TRBJ1-2; size: -; D: TRBD1; V: TRBV2; CDR3: CATRQGVDGYTF; DNA: TGTGCCACCAGGCAGGGGGTCGATGGCTACACCTTC
J: TRBJ1-3; size: -; D: -; V: TRBV7-2; CDR3: CASSFSDTPRGNTIYF; DNA: TGTGCCAGCAGCTTCTCCGACACCCCGAGGGGAAACACCATATATTTT
J: TRBJ1-2; size: -; D: -; V: TRBV5-1; CDR3: CASSSGVGYGYTF; DNA: TGCGCCAGCAGCTCAGGGGTAGGCTATGGCTACACCTTC
J: TRBJ1-2; size: -; D: -; V: TRBV10-3; CDR3: CATLLDSLPNYGYTF; DNA: TGTGCCACGCTCCTGGACAGCCTACCTAACTATGGCTACACCTTC
J: TRBJ1-4; size: -; D: -; V: TRBV5-1; CDR3: CASSSQFSPGEKLFF; DNA: TGCGCCAGCAGCTCCCAGTTTAGCCCCGGTGAAAAACTGTTTTTT
J: TRBJ2-5; size: -; D: TRBD2; V: TRBV18; CDR3: CASSPPGGGRETQYF; DNA: TGTGCCAGCTCACCCCCCGGCGGGGGGAGGGAGACCCAGTACTTC